This TCR beta chain emerged from a study of shared clonotypes between healthy human individuals. For sorted subsets, 150 to 200 ng DNA per replicate equaled approximately 30,000 T cell genomes. Generated by immunoSEQ multiplex PCR, the TCRdb table keeps only in-frame clones and is missing some. This sample has some 600,000 clones, with 95% to 96% found just once. CD45RO-negative, CCR7-selected cells formed the naive CD8 fraction, which excluded terminally differentiated effector memory CD45RA+ cells. Specimen: naive CD8+ T cells sorted from blood. The TCR sequence derives from a woman under 40 in good health.

The CDR3 is CASSYGRLNSYEQYF. CDR3 in DNA: TGTGCCAGCAGTTACGGACGGTTGAATAGCTACGAGCAGTACTTC. The V gene is TRBV6-5, the J gene TRBJ2-7, with D unresolved. CDR1 is MNHEY, CDR2 SVGAGI, per germline. The V end was cut by 2 bases, the J end by 3 bases, with 14 bases between. The CDR3 contains 15 residues.